Following are 6 T cell receptor beta chains from one sample sequenced in a study of T cell repertoires in cytomegalovirus infection. MiXCR, applied by TCRdb to the reads, yields one record per CDR3 protein. Among roughly 570,000 distinct CDR3 sequences listed, 35% to 50% were seen once. The antigens for these receptors are not known. This sample comprised cultured PBMCs, obtained from culture after CMV antigen stimulation. The receptors come from a human donor in good health (CMV status not recorded). Some clones in this sample may be carry-over from other donors' samples.

In its sample, this clonotype was seen once. The V gene is TRBV19, the J gene TRBJ1-1; D call uncertain. Trimming removed 8 bases at V and 4 bases at J, with 14 bases between. Germline lookup yields CDR1 LNHDA and CDR2 SQIVND (reference sequence). The CDR3 has 13 residues. CDR3 protein: CASPPPGGTEAFF. The CDR3 DNA sequence: TGTGCCAGTCCACCCCCTGGCGGCACTGAAGCTTTCTTT.

The J gene is TRBJ2-5, the V gene TRBV28, with D unresolved. With 8 bases removed from V and 4 bases from J, the gap between germline ends came to 11 bases. Germline-derived CDR1 and CDR2 are MDHEN and SYDVKM. This CDR3 region has 12 residues. Here the CDR3 reads CASGKGGETQYF. CDR3 sequence (DNA): TGTGCCAGCGGAAAAGGCGGAGAGACCCAGTACTTC.

CDR3 DNA: TGCGCCAGCAGCCAAGATTATAGCGGGATCGGTACGGGCGAGCAGTACTTC. It yields the protein CASSQDYSGIGTGEQYF. V and J are TRBV4-1 and TRBJ2-7; TRBD2 agrees at 8 bases. Germline CDR1 MGHRA, CDR2 YSYEKL. V shed 0 bases, J shed 6 bases, and the junction held 13 bases outside the gene matches. This CDR3 region has 17 residues.

The V and J genes are TRBV28 and TRBJ1-2, with 7 bases that match TRBD1. CDR3 size: 13 residues. The V and J ends lost 5 bases and 4 bases, in that order; junction bases with no gene match: 4. CDR1 is MDHEN, CDR2 SYDVKM, per germline. The CDR3 reads CASSPTGLYGYTF. CDR3 nucleotides: TGTGCCAGCAGTCCGACAGGGCTCTATGGCTACACCTTC.

This clonotype was counted only a few times. V gene TRBV11-2 combines with J gene TRBJ2-7; 7 positions agree with TRBD1. Germline V gene sequence: CDR1 SGHAT, CDR2 FQNNGV. There are 13 residues in the CDR3. V gave up 2 bases and J gave up 5 bases; unmatched junction bases: 3. The CDR3 region has the DNA TGTGCCAGCAGCTTACCGACAGGGAACGAGCAGTACTTC. Translating gives CASSLPTGNEQYF.

The rearrangement joins TRBV20-1 to TRBJ1-5; D is possibly TRBD1 (5 bases). Trimming took 3 bases from V and 0 from J, leaving 18 bases between them. Germline CDR1 DFQATT, CDR2 SNEGSKA (reference sequence). This CDR3 is built from 17 residues. The CDR3: CSASGFMTEYSNQPQHF. The CDR3 nucleotides are TGCAGTGCTAGTGGTTTTATGACAGAGTATAGCAATCAGCCCCAGCATTTT.